This TCR beta chain was obtained from a study of cytomegalovirus exposure and HLA in healthy donors. Study overall: The early release's HLA-typed donors yielded approximately 81 million unique TCRs. The study's findings and limits: Available immune exposure information covered CMV serostatus only. Cytomegalovirus association was listed for about 170 TCR beta chains.

Regarding this clone: Its antigen is not known. One junction end does not reproduce the germline sequence, and a read error may be involved.

The germline V gene has CDR1 SEHNR and CDR2 FQNEAQ (reference sequence). The CDR3 runs to 12 residues. The primer mix had 60 Vbeta and 13 Jbeta primers. The data were produced by immunoSEQ multiplex PCR, yet TCRdb's version contains in-frame clones alone and is incomplete. The sample records about 130,000 clones, 79% being singletons. This receptor was taken from a man between 40 and 49 years old in good health and CMV-seropositive. Material: PBMCs. The chain couples TRBV7-9 to TRBJ1-4; 8 nucleotides match TRBD1. CDR3 in amino acids: CSSSLAGDRLFF. The CDR3 region has the DNA TGTTCCAGCAGCTTAGCAGGGGACAGGTTGTTCTTT.